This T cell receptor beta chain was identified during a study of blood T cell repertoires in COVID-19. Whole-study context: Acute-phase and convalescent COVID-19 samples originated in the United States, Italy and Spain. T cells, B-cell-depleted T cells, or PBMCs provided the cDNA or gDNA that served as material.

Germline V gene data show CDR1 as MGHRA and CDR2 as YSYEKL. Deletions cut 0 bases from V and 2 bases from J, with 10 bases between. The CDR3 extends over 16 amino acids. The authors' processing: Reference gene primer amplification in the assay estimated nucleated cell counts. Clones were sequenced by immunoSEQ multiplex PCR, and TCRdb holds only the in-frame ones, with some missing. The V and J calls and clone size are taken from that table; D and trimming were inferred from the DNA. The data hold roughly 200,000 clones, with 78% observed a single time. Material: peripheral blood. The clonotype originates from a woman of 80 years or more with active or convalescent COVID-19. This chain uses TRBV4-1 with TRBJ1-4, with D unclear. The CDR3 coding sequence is TGCGCCAGCAGCCAAGATCCCCGTGGCACTAATGAAAAACTGTTTTTT. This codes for CASSQDPRGTNEKLFF.